These 32 T cell receptor beta chains were all obtained from the same sample, sequenced in a study of shared clonotypes between healthy human individuals. Sequencing used immunoSEQ multiplex PCR; TCRdb keeps in-frame clones, though not all of them. Of about 1.5 million clones detected, 95% to 99% appear once; the ten largest clones hold less than 0.55%. The specimen sequenced was naive CD4+ T cells sorted from blood. Regarding subset: CD45RA+ positively selected. Receptors originate from a man aged 25-45 years in good health.

This clone came up once. This chain's CDR3 is CAWSVRRGPNEKLFF. The CDR3 region has the DNA TGTGCCTGGAGTGTACGCCGGGGTCCTAATGAAAAACTGTTTTTT. The rearrangement uses TRBV30 and TRBJ1-4; D is undetermined. The CDR3 loop spans 15 amino acids. V was cut by 0 bases and J by 3 bases, with 11 bases left in between. The germline V gene encodes CDR1 GTSNPN and CDR2 SVGIG (reference sequence).

The V call is TRBV2, the J call TRBJ2-7, with TRBD1 matching 7 bases. The CDR3 length is 15 residues. Trimming cost V 3 bases and J 0 bases; bases outside gene matches: 5. Germline values: CDR1 SNHLY, CDR2 FYNNEI. The CDR3 sequence: CASSDQAGGSYEQYF. In nucleotides, the CDR3 is TGTGCCAGCAGTGATCAGGCAGGGGGCTCCTACGAGCAGTACTTC.

The V call is TRBV5-5, the J call TRBJ2-6; D uncertain. The germline gives CDR1 SGHKS, CDR2 YYEKEE (reference sequence). V lost 2 bases and J 4 bases, leaving 10 bases between the germline ends. This CDR3 is built from 15 residues. The CDR3 region has the DNA TGTGCCAGCAGCTTTGAGGCTTCCGGGGCCAACGTCCTGACTTTC. Amino acid sequence: CASSFEASGANVLTF.

This chain joins TRBV18 and TRBJ2-1; D gene ambiguous. V shed 0 bases and J shed 2 bases, with 11 bases lying between them. The CDR3 extends over 16 amino acids. The germline V gene has CDR1 KGHSH and CDR2 LQKENI. As DNA, the CDR3 is TGTGCCAGCTCACCACCGTCTACAACACCCTACAATGAGCAGTTCTTC. Amino acids: CASSPPSTTPYNEQFF.

The chain recombines TRBV5-1 with TRBJ2-1; 9 nucleotides align to TRBD2. Germline V gene lookup returns CDR1 SGHRS and CDR2 YFSETQ. CDR3 length: 13 amino acids. The junction had 9 bases not matched to a gene; V was cut back by 7 bases and J by 10 bases. CDR3 DNA: TGCGCCAGCGCTAGCGGGGAGCGGAGAGAGCAGTTCTTC. This translates into CASASGERREQFF. The variable domain in full, with the rest retrieved from reference TRBV5-1 and TRBJ2-1, is KAGVTQTPRYLIKTRGQQVTLSCSPISGHRSVSWYQQTPGQGLQFLFEYFSETQRNKGNFPGRFSGRQFSNSRSEMNVSTLELGDSALYLCASASGERREQFFGPGTRLTVL.

The J gene is TRBJ1-1, the V gene TRBV2; no reliable D call. Trimming left V 4 bases short and J 9 bases short, with 15 bases between. Germline V CDR1 and CDR2: SNHLY, FYNNEI. The CDR3 is 13 amino acids. CDR3 sequence reads: CASSGFGDPKAFF. The CDR3 coding sequence is TGTGCCAGCAGTGGTTTTGGGGATCCCAAAGCTTTCTTT.

This chain connects TRBV30 to TRBJ2-3; TRBD2 matches at 7 bases. In germline, CDR1 is GTSNPN, CDR2 SVGIG (reference sequence). This CDR3 has 17 residues. V was pared by 3 bases and J by 5 bases, with 17 bases of the junction left unmatched. CDR3 protein: CAWSATPRAGVLDTQYF. CDR3 nucleotide sequence: TGTGCCTGGAGCGCAACCCCGAGGGCGGGAGTTTTAGATACGCAGTATTTT. Looking up the rest from reference TRBV30 and TRBJ2-3 gives the full variable domain: SQTIHQWPATLVQPVGSPLSLECTVEGTSNPNLYWYRQAAGRGLQLLFYSVGIGQISSEVPQNLSASRPQDRQFILSSKKLLLSDSGFYLCAWSATPRAGVLDTQYFGPGTRLTVL.

J is TRBJ1-1 and V is TRBV2; TRBD1 is a possible D gene (6 bases). V lost 5 bases to trimming and J lost 4 bases, with 20 bases between them. The CDR3 extends over 16 amino acids. The V gene's germline CDR1 is SNHLY and CDR2 FYNNEI. The CDR3 reads CASSIPRGFKSTEAFF. CDR3 bases: TGTGCCAGCAGTATACCGAGGGGGTTTAAGAGCACTGAAGCTTTCTTT.

J is TRBJ1-5 and V is TRBV4-2; 11 bases map to TRBD1. Losses at the gene ends were 0 bases for V and 16 bases for J; bases not matched to a gene: 5. Germline V gene lookup returns CDR1 LGHNA and CDR2 YNFKEQ. The CDR3 covers 13 residues. The CDR3 reads CASSQERGTGGHF. As DNA, the CDR3 is TGTGCCAGCAGCCAAGAAAGGGGGACAGGGGGACATTTT.

V usage is TRBV29-1 and J usage is TRBJ2-5; 7 bases match TRBD2. V gave up 7 bases and J gave up 4 bases; unmatched junction bases: 12. This CDR3 is built from 14 residues. The germline gives CDR1 SQVTM, CDR2 ANQGSEA. The CDR3 is CSGSIAGVTETQYF. DNA for the CDR3: TGCAGCGGGAGCATTGCGGGAGTCACAGAGACCCAGTACTTC.

About this clone itself: Additional DNA sequences in this sample encode the identical CDR3. CDR3 nucleotide sequence: TGTGCCAGCTCACCTTTAGGGGGCGGGGAGCAGTTCTTC. It is translated as CASSPLGGGEQFF. V is TRBV18 and J is TRBJ2-1, with TRBD1 matching over 7 bases. CDR3 length: 13 amino acids. V lost 3 bases and J lost 10; bases outside the gene matches: 6. The germline V gene encodes CDR1 KGHSH and CDR2 LQKENI.

The chain is built from TRBV5-8 and TRBJ2-7; 8 bases align to TRBD2. CDR3 size: 16 residues. The V and J ends lost 4 bases and 1 base, in that order; junction bases with no gene match: 10. Germline values: CDR1 SGHTS, CDR2 YDEGEE. DNA of the CDR3: TGTGCCAGCAGCCCGGGAGGGTTGGGTCGATCCTACGAGCAGTACTTC. Protein product: CASSPGGLGRSYEQYF.

This clone was picked up one time. The chain is built from TRBV7-8 and TRBJ1-2; D uncertain. The germline V gene encodes CDR1 SGHVS and CDR2 FQNEAQ. The CDR3 has 14 residues. V was trimmed by 0 bases and J by 3 bases, leaving 8 bases between them. CDR3 amino acids: CASSLAHKDYGYTF. The CDR3 DNA reads TGTGCCAGCAGCTTAGCGCACAAAGACTATGGCTACACCTTC.

The chain links TRBV28 to TRBJ1-1; D remains ambiguous. The CDR3 runs 15 residues. Germline V CDR1 and CDR2: MDHEN, SYDVKM. With 2 bases removed from V and 4 bases from J, the gap between germline ends came to 14 bases. DNA for the CDR3: TGTGCCAGCAGTTTAAGGCCTCAAAAGGGCACTGAAGCTTTCTTT. Encoded protein: CASSLRPQKGTEAFF.

This chain joins TRBV7-6 and TRBJ2-2, with a possible D match to TRBD2 (6 bases). V was pared by 1 base and J by 10 bases, with 16 bases between. Per germline, CDR1 SGHVS and CDR2 FNYEAQ. CDR3 size: 15 residues. The chain's CDR3 is CASSLGAGPPSELFF. The CDR3 coding sequence is TGTGCCAGCAGCTTAGGGGCGGGACCCCCTTCGGAGCTGTTTTTT.

The genes are TRBV5-1 and TRBJ1-1; D ambiguous. The CDR3 contains 13 residues. Germline values: CDR1 SGHRS, CDR2 YFSETQ. Trimming cost V 1 base and J 5 bases, with 9 bases left between them. The CDR3 coding sequence is TGCGCCAGCAGCTTGAGTCGGCGTACTGAAGCTTTCTTT. Translation: CASSLSRRTEAFF.

The chain employs TRBV18 and TRBJ1-1, with TRBD1 matching 7 bases. The CDR3 loop spans 15 amino acids. The V gene end was trimmed by 5 bases and the J gene end by 3 bases; junction bases not matched to a gene: 9. The germline V gene encodes CDR1 KGHSH and CDR2 LQKENI. In DNA form, the CDR3 reads TGTGCCAGCTCAAGAGAGACAGGGTTCTACACTGAAGCTTTCTTT. Amino acids: CASSRETGFYTEAFF.

The CDR3 nucleotides read TGTGCCAGCAGCGTGGACAGGGCTTACTCTGGAAACACCATATATTTT. It encodes CASSVDRAYSGNTIYF. The chain joins TRBV7-9 to TRBJ1-3, with TRBD1 identical over 8 bases. This CDR3 comprises 16 residues. V dropped 5 bases and J dropped 0; count of bases not matched to a gene: 6. Germline assignment: CDR1 SEHNR and CDR2 FQNEAQ (reference sequence).

This clone came up once. J is TRBJ2-7 and V is TRBV7-9; 8 bases map to TRBD2. Germline V gene lookup returns CDR1 SEHNR and CDR2 FQNEAQ (reference sequence). The CDR3 has 15 amino acids. Germline trimming cut 10 bases from V and 0 bases from J; bases unmatched to any gene: 11. CDR3 residues: CATSLSGSYSYEQYF. The CDR3 DNA is TGTGCCACTTCCCTGAGCGGGAGTTACTCCTACGAGCAGTACTTC. Variable domain in full (rest from reference TRBV7-9 and TRBJ2-7): DTGVSQNPRHKITKRGQNVTFRCDPISEHNRLYWYRQTLGQGPEFLTYFQNEAQLEKSRLLSDRFSAERPKGSFSTLEIQRTEQGDSAMYLCATSLSGSYSYEQYFGPGTRLTVT.

This clone was recorded once. The rearrangement uses TRBV6-6 and TRBJ2-7; tentative D call: TRBD2 (7 bases). V dropped 3 bases and J dropped 7 bases, with 10 bases sitting between them. This CDR3 is 12 amino acids long. Germline V lookup: CDR1 MNHNY, CDR2 SVGAGI (reference sequence). The CDR3: CASSYKGGEQYF. CDR3 coding DNA: TGTGCCAGCAGTTATAAGGGGGGGGAGCAGTACTTC.

This clone appeared once. The same CDR3 also results from other DNA sequences found in this sample. The chain carries TRBV28 and TRBJ2-7, with 9 bases identical to TRBD2. This CDR3 has 13 residues. V lost 3 bases, J lost 4 bases, and 1 base stayed unmatched. Per the germline V gene, CDR1 is MDHEN and CDR2 is SYDVKM. The DNA of the CDR3 is TGTGCCAGCAGTTTTAGCGGGAGTTACGAGCAGTACTTC. Encoded protein: CASSFSGSYEQYF. Full variable domain (rest looked up from reference TRBV28 and TRBJ2-7): DVKVTQSSRYLVKRTGEKVFLECVQDMDHENMFWYRQDPGLGLRLIYFSYDVKMKEKGDIPEGYSVSREKKERFSLILESASTNQTSMYLCASSFSGSYEQYFGPGTRLTVT.

The chain has TRBV5-4 and TRBJ2-1; TRBD2 matches at 7 bases. The CDR3 sequence is 15 residues long. The J segment lost 2 bases and the V segment lost 0 bases, leaving 2 bases of the junction unmatched. Germline loops: CDR1 SGHNT, CDR2 YYREEE (reference sequence). In nucleotides, the CDR3 is TGTGCCAGCAGCTTGGCCAGCGGGACCTACAATGAGCAGTTCTTC. Protein product: CASSLASGTYNEQFF.

The chain links TRBV7-8 to TRBJ2-2; 8 bases are a match to TRBD1. The CDR3 sequence is 16 residues long. Trimming cost V 0 bases and J 4 bases; bases outside gene matches: 4. Germline loops: CDR1 SGHVS, CDR2 FQNEAQ. CDR3 sequence reads: CASSLARQGPTGELFF. The CDR3 nucleotides are TGTGCCAGCAGCTTAGCTAGACAGGGGCCCACCGGGGAGCTGTTTTTT.

The chain employs TRBV5-4 and TRBJ1-1; no definite D call. Deletions cut 1 base from V and 0 bases from J, with 7 bases between. The length of the CDR3 is 14 residues. Germline assignment: CDR1 SGHNT and CDR2 YYREEE (reference sequence). The CDR3 spells CASSLPDLNTEAFF. The CDR3 coding sequence is TGTGCCAGCAGCTTGCCGGATCTGAACACTGAAGCTTTCTTT. Together with reference TRBV5-4 and TRBJ1-1, the CDR3 gives the full variable domain: ETGVTQSPTHLIKTRGQQVTLRCSSQSGHNTVSWYQQALGQGPQFIFQYYREEENGRGNFPPRFSGLQFPNYSSELNVNALELDDSALYLCASSLPDLNTEAFFGQGTRLTVV.

The rearrangement uses TRBV10-3 and TRBJ1-1; D gene unclear. Germline V gene sequence: CDR1 ENHRY, CDR2 SYGVKD. The CDR3 spans 11 residues. V lost 8 bases and J 8 bases, leaving 12 bases between the germline ends. This chain's CDR3 is CAIHNGREAFF. The CDR3 DNA is TGTGCCATCCACAATGGCAGGGAAGCTTTCTTT.

This clone is a singleton in its sample. The chain combines TRBV10-1 with TRBJ1-1; D is unclear. CDR3 size: 12 residues. Germline CDR1 reads WNHNN; CDR2 reads SYGVQD (reference sequence). V lost 3 bases and J 2 bases, leaving 4 bases between the germline ends. Here the CDR3 DNA reads TGCGCCAGCAGTGACACCAACACTGAAGCTTTCTTT. Translating it yields CASSDTNTEAFF.

The chain has TRBV19 and TRBJ2-2; D gene uncertain. The V end was cut by 7 bases, the J end by 8 bases, with 14 bases between. Germline values: CDR1 LNHDA, CDR2 SQIVND (reference sequence). The CDR3 has 13 amino acids. Here the CDR3 DNA reads TGTGCCAGTATACGACACGACATAGGGGAGCTGTTTTTT. Its translation is CASIRHDIGELFF.

The V and J genes are TRBV7-3 and TRBJ2-5, with TRBD1 matching over 8 bases. Germline CDR1 is SGHTA and CDR2 is FQGTGA. Trimming at V came to 1 base and at J to 4 bases, leaving 8 bases not matched to a gene. The length of the CDR3 is 16 residues. CDR3 nucleotide sequence: TGTGCCAGCAGCTTAAGTGGTAGACAGGGGAGAGAGACCCAGTACTTC. Translating gives CASSLSGRQGRETQYF.

This chain uses TRBV15 with TRBJ2-3, with 7 bases identical to TRBD2. With 1 base clipped from V and 4 bases from J, the junction kept 5 bases outside the gene matches. Germline V CDR1 and CDR2: LNHNV, YYDKDF (reference sequence). The CDR3 spans 15 residues. The CDR3 loop reads CATSRASGTSDTQYF. The CDR3, as DNA: TGTGCCACCAGCAGAGCCAGCGGGACCTCAGATACGCAGTATTTT. Supplemented by reference TRBV15 and TRBJ2-3, the full variable domain reads DAMVIQNPRYQVTQFGKPVTLSCSQTLNHNVMYWYQQKSSQAPKLLFHYYDKDFNNEADTPDNFQSRRPNTSFCFLDIRSPGLGDTAMYLCATSRASGTSDTQYFGPGTRLTVL.

The chain links TRBV19 to TRBJ2-3, with no clear D. V was trimmed by 5 bases and J by 2 bases, leaving 11 bases between them. From germline, CDR1 is LNHDA and CDR2 SQIVND (reference sequence). The length of the CDR3 is 14 residues. The CDR3 DNA reads as TGTGCCAGTAGTTTGGCAGCGATCACAGATACGCAGTATTTT. As protein: CASSLAAITDTQYF.

This chain links TRBV27 with TRBJ2-2; D gene ambiguous. There are 14 residues in the CDR3. With 9 bases removed from V and 0 bases from J, the gap between germline ends came to 11 bases. The germline V gene has CDR1 MNHEY and CDR2 SMNVEV (reference sequence). The CDR3 nucleotides are TGTGCCAGGAGGCACACCGCGAACACCGGGGAGCTGTTTTTT. Translating gives CARRHTANTGELFF.

Notes on this clone: Other DNA sequences in the sample encode the same CDR3. The CDR3 DNA is TGCGCCAGCAGCTTGGGGGGGACAGGCTCCTACGAGCAGTACTTC. As protein: CASSLGGTGSYEQYF. The rearrangement links TRBV5-1 to TRBJ2-7; 8 bases line up with TRBD1. The CDR3 has 15 residues. Germline-derived CDR1 and CDR2 are SGHRS and YFSETQ. V trimming: 0 bases; J trimming: 0 bases; junction bases outside the gene matches: 2.